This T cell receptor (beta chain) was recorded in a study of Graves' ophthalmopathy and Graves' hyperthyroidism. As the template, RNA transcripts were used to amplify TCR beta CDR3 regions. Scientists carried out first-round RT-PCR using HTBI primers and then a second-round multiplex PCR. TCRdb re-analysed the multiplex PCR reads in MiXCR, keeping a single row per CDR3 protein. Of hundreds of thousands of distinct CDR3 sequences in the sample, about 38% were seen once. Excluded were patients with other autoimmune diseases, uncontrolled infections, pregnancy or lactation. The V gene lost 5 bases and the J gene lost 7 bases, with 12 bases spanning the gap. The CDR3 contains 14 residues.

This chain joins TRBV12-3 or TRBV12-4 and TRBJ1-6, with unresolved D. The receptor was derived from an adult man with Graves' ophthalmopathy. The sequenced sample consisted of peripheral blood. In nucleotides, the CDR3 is TGTGCCAGCAGTCCTCGGACTAGCAATTCACCCCTCCACTTT. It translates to CASSPRTSNSPLHF.